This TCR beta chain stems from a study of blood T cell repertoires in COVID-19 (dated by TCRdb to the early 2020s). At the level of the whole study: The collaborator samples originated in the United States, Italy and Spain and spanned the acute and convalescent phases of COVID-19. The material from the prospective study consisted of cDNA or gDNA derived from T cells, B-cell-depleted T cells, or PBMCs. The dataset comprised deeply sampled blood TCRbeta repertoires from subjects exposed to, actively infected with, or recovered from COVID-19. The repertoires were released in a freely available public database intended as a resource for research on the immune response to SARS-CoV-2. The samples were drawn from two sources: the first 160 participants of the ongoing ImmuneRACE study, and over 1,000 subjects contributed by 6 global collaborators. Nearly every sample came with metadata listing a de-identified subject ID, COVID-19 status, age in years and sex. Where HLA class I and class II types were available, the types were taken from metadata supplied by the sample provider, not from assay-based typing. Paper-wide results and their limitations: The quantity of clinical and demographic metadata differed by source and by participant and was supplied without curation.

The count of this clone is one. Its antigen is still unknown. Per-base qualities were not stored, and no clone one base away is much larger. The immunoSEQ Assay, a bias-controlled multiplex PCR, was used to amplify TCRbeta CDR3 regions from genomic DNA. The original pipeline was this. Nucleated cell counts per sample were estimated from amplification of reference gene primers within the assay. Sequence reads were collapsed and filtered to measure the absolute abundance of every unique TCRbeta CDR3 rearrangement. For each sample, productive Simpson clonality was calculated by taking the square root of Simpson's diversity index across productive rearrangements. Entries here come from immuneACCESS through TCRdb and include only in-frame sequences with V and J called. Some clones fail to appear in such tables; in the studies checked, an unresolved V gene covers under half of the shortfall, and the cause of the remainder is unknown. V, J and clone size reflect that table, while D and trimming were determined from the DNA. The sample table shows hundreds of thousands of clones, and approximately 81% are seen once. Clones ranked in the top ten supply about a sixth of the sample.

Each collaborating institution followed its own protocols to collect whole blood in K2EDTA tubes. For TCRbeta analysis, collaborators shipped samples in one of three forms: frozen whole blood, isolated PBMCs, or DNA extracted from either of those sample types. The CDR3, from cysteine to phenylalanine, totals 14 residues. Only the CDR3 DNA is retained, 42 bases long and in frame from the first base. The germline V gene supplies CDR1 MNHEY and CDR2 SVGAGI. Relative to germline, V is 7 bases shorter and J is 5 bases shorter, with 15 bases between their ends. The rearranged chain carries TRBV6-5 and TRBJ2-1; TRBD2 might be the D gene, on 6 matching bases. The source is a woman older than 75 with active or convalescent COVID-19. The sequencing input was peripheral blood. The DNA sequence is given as TGTGCCAGCAATTTCCCTGGGACTCACAATGAGCAGTTCTTC. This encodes CASNFPGTHNEQFF.